This T cell receptor beta chain derives from a study of T-cell memory formation after mild COVID-19. TCRdb recomputed calls from the 5' RACE reads with MiXCR, one row per CDR3 protein. This sample carries hundreds of thousands of distinct CDR3 sequences, about 20% of them seen once, and the ten largest clones take 7% to 9%. This clonotype has just a few counts. The TCR sequence derives from an adult woman who had mild COVID-19 (a few samples of this study predate the infection). Cell type and time point are not known. The sequencing sample was made of PBMCs or a T cell subset sorted from them (not recorded which).

This CDR3 is CASSKLGRYEQYF. The CDR3 coding sequence is TGTGCCAGCAGCAAACTGGGCCGGTACGAGCAGTACTTC. This chain uses TRBV6-6 with TRBJ2-7; D is unclear. The V gene lost 6 bases and the J gene lost 4 bases, with 13 bases spanning the gap. Germline V gene lookup returns CDR1 MNHNY and CDR2 SVGAGI (reference sequence). This CDR3 is 13 amino acids long.